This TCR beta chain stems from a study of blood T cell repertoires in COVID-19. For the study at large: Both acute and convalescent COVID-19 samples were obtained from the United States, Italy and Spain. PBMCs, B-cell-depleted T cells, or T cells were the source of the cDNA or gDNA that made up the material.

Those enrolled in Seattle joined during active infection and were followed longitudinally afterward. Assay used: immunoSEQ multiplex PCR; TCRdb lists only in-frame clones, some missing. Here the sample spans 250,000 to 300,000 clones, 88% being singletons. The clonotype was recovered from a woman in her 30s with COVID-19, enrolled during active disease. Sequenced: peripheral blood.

CDR3 region: CATSAWTSGSSDEQFF. DNA for the CDR3: TGTGCCACCAGTGCATGGACTAGCGGGAGTAGCGATGAGCAGTTCTTC. This chain joins TRBV24-1 and TRBJ2-1; 13 bases line up with TRBD2. The CDR3 is 16 amino acids. The V gene end was trimmed by 5 bases and the J gene end by 8 bases; junction bases not matched to a gene: 8. Germline V CDR1 and CDR2: KGHDR, SFDVKD.